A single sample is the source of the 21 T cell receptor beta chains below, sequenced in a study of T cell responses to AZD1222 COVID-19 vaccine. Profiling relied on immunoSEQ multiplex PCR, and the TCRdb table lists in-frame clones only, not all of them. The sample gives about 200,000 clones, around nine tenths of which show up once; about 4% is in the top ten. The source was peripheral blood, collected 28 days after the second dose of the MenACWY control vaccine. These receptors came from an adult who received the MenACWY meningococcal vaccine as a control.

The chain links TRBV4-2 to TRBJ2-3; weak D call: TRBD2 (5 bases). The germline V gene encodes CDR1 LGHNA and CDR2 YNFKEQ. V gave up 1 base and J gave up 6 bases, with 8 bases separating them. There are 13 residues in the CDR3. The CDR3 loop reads CASSQVRRDTQYF. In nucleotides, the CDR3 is TGTGCCAGCAGCCAAGTTAGGAGGGATACGCAGTATTTT.

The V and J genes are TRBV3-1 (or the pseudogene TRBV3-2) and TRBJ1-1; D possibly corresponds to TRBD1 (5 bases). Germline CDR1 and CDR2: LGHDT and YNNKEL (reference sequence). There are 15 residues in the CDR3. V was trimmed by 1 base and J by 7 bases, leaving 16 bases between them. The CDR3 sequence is CASSQGVAGQGEAFF. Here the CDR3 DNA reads TGTGCCAGCAGCCAAGGGGTGGCGGGGCAGGGTGAAGCTTTCTTT.

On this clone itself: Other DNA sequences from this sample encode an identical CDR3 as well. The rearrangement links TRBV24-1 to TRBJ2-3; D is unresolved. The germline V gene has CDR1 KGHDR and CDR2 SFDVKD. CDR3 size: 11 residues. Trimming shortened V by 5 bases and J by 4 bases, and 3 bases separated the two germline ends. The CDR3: CATSVADTQYF. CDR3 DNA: TGTGCCACCAGTGTGGCAGATACGCAGTATTTT.

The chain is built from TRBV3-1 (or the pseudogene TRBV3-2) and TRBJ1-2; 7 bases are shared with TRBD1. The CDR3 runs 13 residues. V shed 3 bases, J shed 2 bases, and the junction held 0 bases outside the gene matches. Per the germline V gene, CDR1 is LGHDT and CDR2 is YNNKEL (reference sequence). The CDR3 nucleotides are TGTGCCAGCAGCCAGGACAGGAACTATGGCTACACCTTC. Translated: CASSQDRNYGYTF.

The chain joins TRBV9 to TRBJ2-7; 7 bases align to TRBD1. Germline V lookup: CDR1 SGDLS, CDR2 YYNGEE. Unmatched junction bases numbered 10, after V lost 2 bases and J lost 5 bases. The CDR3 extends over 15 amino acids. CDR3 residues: CASSVGPQGGHEQYF. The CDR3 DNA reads TGTGCCAGCAGCGTGGGACCCCAAGGGGGCCACGAGCAGTACTTC. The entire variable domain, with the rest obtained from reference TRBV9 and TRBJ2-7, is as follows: DSGVTQTPKHLITATGQRVTLRCSPRSGDLSVYWYQQSLDQGLQFLIQYYNGEERAKGNILERFSAQQFPDLHSELNLSSLELGDSALYFCASSVGPQGGHEQYFGPGTRLTVT.

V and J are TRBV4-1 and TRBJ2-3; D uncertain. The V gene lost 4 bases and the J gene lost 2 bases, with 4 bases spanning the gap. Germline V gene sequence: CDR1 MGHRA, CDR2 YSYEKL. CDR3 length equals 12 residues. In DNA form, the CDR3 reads TGCGCCAGCAGCCGAACCACAGATACGCAGTATTTT. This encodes CASSRTTDTQYF.

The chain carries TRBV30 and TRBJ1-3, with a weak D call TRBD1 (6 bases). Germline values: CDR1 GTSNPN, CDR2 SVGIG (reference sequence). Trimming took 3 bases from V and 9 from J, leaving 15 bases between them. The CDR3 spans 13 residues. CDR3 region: CAWSSGGAGTIYF. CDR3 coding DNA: TGTGCCTGGAGCTCGGGGGGGGCGGGCACCATATATTTT.

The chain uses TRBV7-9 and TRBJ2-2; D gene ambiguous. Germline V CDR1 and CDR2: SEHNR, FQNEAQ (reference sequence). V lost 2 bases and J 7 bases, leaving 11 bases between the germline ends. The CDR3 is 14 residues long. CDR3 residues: CASSLMADSGELFF. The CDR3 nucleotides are TGTGCCAGCAGCTTAATGGCCGATAGCGGGGAGCTGTTTTTT.

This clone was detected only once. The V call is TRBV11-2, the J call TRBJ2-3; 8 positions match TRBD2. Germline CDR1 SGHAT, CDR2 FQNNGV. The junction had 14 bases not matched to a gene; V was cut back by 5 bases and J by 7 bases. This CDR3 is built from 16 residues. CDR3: CASSPRLAKNVNTQYF. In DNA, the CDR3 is TGTGCCAGCAGCCCTCGACTAGCGAAAAATGTTAATACGCAGTATTTT.

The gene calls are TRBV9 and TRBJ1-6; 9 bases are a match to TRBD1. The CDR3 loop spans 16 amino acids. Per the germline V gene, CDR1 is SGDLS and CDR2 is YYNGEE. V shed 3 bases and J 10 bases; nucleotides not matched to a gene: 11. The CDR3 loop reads CASSASPRQGESPLHF. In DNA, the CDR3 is TGTGCCAGCAGCGCAAGCCCGAGACAGGGGGAATCACCCCTCCACTTT.

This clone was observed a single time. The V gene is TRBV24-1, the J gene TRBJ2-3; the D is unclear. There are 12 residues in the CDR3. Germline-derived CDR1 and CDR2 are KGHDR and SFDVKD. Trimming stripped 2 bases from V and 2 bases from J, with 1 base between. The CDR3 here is CATSDYTDTQYF. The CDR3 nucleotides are TGTGCCACCAGTGATTACACAGATACGCAGTATTTT.

The CDR3 region has the DNA TGTGCCAGTAGCCCAGGGGGGAATTCCGTAAAACTGTTTTTT. Protein product: CASSPGGNSVKLFF. This sequence joins TRBV19 and TRBJ1-4; TRBD1 aligns across 7 bases. CDR1 LNHDA and CDR2 SQIVND come from the germline V gene (reference sequence). V lost 6 bases, J lost 10 bases, and 11 bases stayed unmatched. This CDR3 has 14 residues.

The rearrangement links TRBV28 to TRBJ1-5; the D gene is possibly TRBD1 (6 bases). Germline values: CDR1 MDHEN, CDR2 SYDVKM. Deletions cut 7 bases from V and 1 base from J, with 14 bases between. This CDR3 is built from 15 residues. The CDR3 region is CASTFPGQSNQPQHF. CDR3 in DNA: TGTGCCAGCACTTTCCCGGGACAAAGCAATCAGCCCCAGCATTTT.

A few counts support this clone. The chain's CDR3 is CASSPAHSYEQYF. The CDR3 region has the DNA TGTGCCAGCAGTCCCGCTCATAGCTACGAGCAGTACTTC. The V gene is TRBV12-3 or TRBV12-4, the J gene TRBJ2-7; D gene ambiguous. The V and J ends lost 5 bases and 3 bases respectively, with 11 bases between them. The CDR3 spans 13 residues.

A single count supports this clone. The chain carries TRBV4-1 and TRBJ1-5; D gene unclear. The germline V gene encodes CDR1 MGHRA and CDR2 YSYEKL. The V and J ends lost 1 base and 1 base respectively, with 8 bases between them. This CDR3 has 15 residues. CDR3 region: CASSQGHLSNQPQHF. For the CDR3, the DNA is TGCGCCAGCAGCCAAGGACATCTAAGCAATCAGCCCCAGCATTTT.

Here the CDR3 reads CASSPGVVQSPLHF. The CDR3 DNA sequence: TGTGCCAGTAGTCCGGGCGTGGTCCAATCACCCCTCCACTTT. This chain connects TRBV19 to TRBJ1-6; no clear D. V shed 5 bases and J shed 10 bases, with 15 bases lying between them. The CDR3 has 14 amino acids. From germline, CDR1 is LNHDA and CDR2 SQIVND (reference sequence).

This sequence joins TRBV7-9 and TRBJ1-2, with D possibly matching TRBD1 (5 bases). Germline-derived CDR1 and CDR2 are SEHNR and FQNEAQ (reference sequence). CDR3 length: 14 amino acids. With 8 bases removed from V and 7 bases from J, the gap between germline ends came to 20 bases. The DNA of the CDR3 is TGTGCCAGCGGACTGGCTGGGGGAAATAGTGGCTACACCTTC. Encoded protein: CASGLAGGNSGYTF.

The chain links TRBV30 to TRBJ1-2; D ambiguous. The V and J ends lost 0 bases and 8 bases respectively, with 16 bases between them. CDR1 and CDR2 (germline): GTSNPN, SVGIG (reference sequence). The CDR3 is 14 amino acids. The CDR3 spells CAWSVLSAARGYTF. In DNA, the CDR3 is TGTGCCTGGAGTGTACTGTCGGCGGCCCGAGGCTACACCTTC.

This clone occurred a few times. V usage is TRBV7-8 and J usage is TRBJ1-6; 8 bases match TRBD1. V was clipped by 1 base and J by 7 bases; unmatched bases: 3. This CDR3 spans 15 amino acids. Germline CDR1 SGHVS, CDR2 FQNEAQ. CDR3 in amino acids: CASSLVWTGNSPLHF. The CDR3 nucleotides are TGTGCCAGCAGCTTAGTTTGGACAGGGAATTCACCCCTCCACTTT.

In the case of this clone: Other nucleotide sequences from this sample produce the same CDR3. CDR3 in DNA: TGTGCCAGCAGCTTAACCCACTTGAACACTGAAGCTTTCTTT. It encodes CASSLTHLNTEAFF. The chain has TRBV5-8 and TRBJ1-1; the D is unclear. Germline CDR1 SGHTS, CDR2 YDEGEE. V was cut by 2 bases and J by 0 bases, with 8 bases left in between. This CDR3 has 14 residues. Complete variable domain (other parts from reference TRBV5-8 and TRBJ1-1): EAGVTQSPTHLIKTRGQQATLRCSPISGHTSVYWYQQALGLGLQFLLWYDEGEERNRGNFPPRFSGRQFPNYSSELNVNALELEDSALYLCASSLTHLNTEAFFGQGTRLTVV.

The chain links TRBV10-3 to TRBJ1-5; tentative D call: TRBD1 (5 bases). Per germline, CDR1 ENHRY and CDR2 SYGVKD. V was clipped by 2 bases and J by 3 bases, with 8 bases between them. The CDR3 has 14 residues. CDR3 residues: CAISEPGTNQPQHF. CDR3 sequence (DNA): TGTGCCATCAGTGAGCCGGGGACCAATCAGCCCCAGCATTTT.